Listed here are 31 T cell receptor beta chains from one sample, sequenced in a study of glioma-infiltrating T cells after dendritic cell vaccination (TCRdb year 2016). The library was produced with the immunoSEQ multiplex PCR assay. TCRdb took this table from immuneACCESS and kept in-frame rearrangements with V and J called. Such tables lack part of the clones; where checked against another copy, unresolved V genes explain under half of the gap, and the rest is unexplained. The sample table shows 80,000 to 100,000 clones, and about four fifths are seen once. The top ten hold nearly 6% of the sample. Sequencing was performed on blood, taken before dendritic cell vaccination. The source is a human donor with glioblastoma.

The V gene is TRBV5-6, the J gene TRBJ1-3; tentatively, D is TRBD1 (5 bases). CDR3 length: 17 residues. Between the trimmed V and J ends, which lost 0 bases and 8 bases, there was a span of 21 bases. CDR1 is SGHDT, CDR2 YYEEEE, per germline. CDR3 loop: CASSLALRQGSRDTIYF. The DNA for the CDR3 is TGTGCCAGCAGCTTGGCACTACGTCAGGGTTCCCGGGACACCATATATTTT.

This rearrangement joins TRBV25-1 to TRBJ2-5; 7 bases line up with TRBD1. Germline loops: CDR1 MGHDK, CDR2 SYGVNS. The CDR3 contains 14 residues. Losses at the gene ends were 3 bases for V and 2 bases for J; bases not matched to a gene: 3. CDR3 in DNA: TGTGCCAGCAGTGAGAGGGGACAGCAAGAGACCCAGTACTTC. Protein: CASSERGQQETQYF. Supplemented by reference TRBV25-1 and TRBJ2-5, the full variable domain reads EADIYQTPRYLVIGTGKKITLECSQTMGHDKMYWYQQDPGMELHLIHYSYGVNSTEKGDLSSESTVSRIRTEHFPLTLESARPSHTSQYLCASSERGQQETQYFGPGTRLLVL.

CDR3 sequence (DNA): TGTGCCAGCTCACACAAACAGGGGTCAGGGGGCTACACCTTC. Amino acid sequence: CASSHKQGSGGYTF. The chain carries TRBV18 and TRBJ1-2; the match to TRBD1 covers 7 bases. Germline V gene lookup returns CDR1 KGHSH and CDR2 LQKENI. The CDR3 totals 14 residues. Trimming took 4 bases from V and 8 from J; bases not matched to a gene: 10.

The V call is TRBV25-1, the J call TRBJ1-1; no clear D gene. Germline V CDR1 and CDR2: MGHDK, SYGVNS. The CDR3 contains 12 residues. Trimming removed 3 bases from V and 10 bases from J, with 12 bases in between. The CDR3 DNA reads TGTGCCAGCAGTGATAAGACTACCACAGCTTTCTTT. Its protein is CASSDKTTTAFF. The whole variable domain, remainder taken from reference TRBV25-1 and TRBJ1-1, is EADIYQTPRYLVIGTGKKITLECSQTMGHDKMYWYQQDPGMELHLIHYSYGVNSTEKGDLSSESTVSRIRTEHFPLTLESARPSHTSQYLCASSDKTTTAFFGQGTRLTVV.

This rearrangement joins TRBV7-8 to TRBJ2-5, with 8 bases matching TRBD2. The CDR3 covers 13 residues. The germline V gene has CDR1 SGHVS and CDR2 FQNEAQ. V gave up 6 bases and J gave up 7 bases; unmatched junction bases: 7. The DNA for the CDR3 is TGTGCCAGCAGAGGGACTAGTTCTGGGACCCAGTACTTC. It specifies CASRGTSSGTQYF.

The J gene is TRBJ2-1, the V gene TRBV29-1, with TRBD1 matching over 8 bases. The V and J ends lost 5 bases and 0 bases, in that order; junction bases with no gene match: 3. The V gene's germline CDR1 is SQVTM and CDR2 ANQGSEA. CDR3 length equals 14 residues. The CDR3 region is CSVRTGSSYNEQFF. DNA for the CDR3: TGCAGCGTTAGGACAGGGAGCTCCTACAATGAGCAGTTCTTC.

This clone has more than one count but fewer than ten. The V and J genes are TRBV18 and TRBJ1-3; TRBD1 aligns across 11 bases. The CDR3 has 17 residues. Germline CDR1 KGHSH, CDR2 LQKENI. V lost 1 base and J lost 2; bases outside the gene matches: 4. The CDR3 protein is CASSPRQGQGAGNTIYF. The CDR3 coding sequence is TGTGCCAGCTCACCACGTCAGGGACAGGGGGCTGGAAACACCATATATTTT.

This chain uses TRBV19 with TRBJ2-3, with TRBD1 matching 10 bases. Germline V gene sequence: CDR1 LNHDA, CDR2 SQIVND (reference sequence). Losses at the gene ends were 7 bases for V and 5 bases for J; bases not matched to a gene: 6. This CDR3 has 14 amino acids. CDR3: CASNPGQGIDTQYF. CDR3 in DNA: TGTGCCAGTAATCCGGGACAGGGGATAGATACGCAGTATTTT.

The rearrangement joins TRBV5-1 to TRBJ1-2, with D possibly matching TRBD1 (5 bases). The V end was cut by 0 bases, the J end by 7 bases, with 19 bases between. Germline V gene lookup returns CDR1 SGHRS and CDR2 YFSETQ. The CDR3 length is 16 residues. This CDR3 is CASSLALAGTLVGYTF. CDR3 nucleotide sequence: TGCGCCAGCAGCTTGGCACTGGCAGGGACTTTGGTTGGCTACACCTTC.

The J gene is TRBJ2-5, the V gene TRBV4-2; tentative D call: TRBD1 (6 bases). The assigned J gene may be wrong: the sequence end matches TRBJ2-7 better. Germline values: CDR1 LGHNA, CDR2 YNFKEQ. The CDR3 consists of 17 residues. CDR3: CASSQDLWQGTTYEQYF. The CDR3 bases are TGTGCCAGCAGCCAAGATCTATGGCAGGGGACAACCTACGAGCAGTACTTC.

This clone occurred a few times. This chain connects TRBV28 to TRBJ1-2; no reliable D call. Trimming left V 5 bases short and J 7 bases short, with 23 bases between. This CDR3 comprises 16 residues. The germline gives CDR1 MDHEN, CDR2 SYDVKM. The chain's CDR3 is CASSPPERALLGGYTF. DNA for the CDR3: TGTGCCAGCAGTCCTCCTGAGCGGGCTTTATTGGGTGGCTACACCTTC.

The chain links TRBV15 to TRBJ2-7; D uncertain. V lost 4 bases to trimming and J lost 0 bases, with 10 bases between them. CDR3 length equals 14 residues. CDR1 LNHNV and CDR2 YYDKDF come from the germline V gene (reference sequence). This chain's CDR3 is CATSIQQNSYEQYF. For the CDR3, the DNA is TGTGCCACCAGCATACAACAAAACTCCTACGAGCAGTACTTC.

The chain is built from TRBV5-5 and TRBJ2-7, with a tentative D call TRBD2 (6 bases). From germline, CDR1 is SGHKS and CDR2 YYEKEE (reference sequence). Trimming took 6 bases from V and 3 from J, leaving 22 bases between them. The CDR3 sequence is 16 residues long. The DNA for the CDR3 is TGTGCCAGCACCCTTGGAGGGGCGCAGGCCATCTACGAGCAGTACTTC. Its translation: CASTLGGAQAIYEQYF.

The V gene is TRBV9, the J gene TRBJ1-3; D is ambiguous. CDR3 size: 15 residues. V was cut by 7 bases and J by 4 bases, with 18 bases left in between. Germline lookup yields CDR1 SGDLS and CDR2 YYNGEE. The CDR3 nucleotides read TGTGCCAGCGGTCGGCGGGCAGAAGAAGGAAACACCATATATTTT. Translated: CASGRRAEEGNTIYF.

The chain uses TRBV12-5 and TRBJ2-5; 10 positions agree with TRBD2. This CDR3 comprises 18 residues. The germline CDR1 and CDR2 sequences are LGHNT and FRNRAP. Trimming cost V 2 bases and J 4 bases; bases outside gene matches: 13. The CDR3 region has the DNA TGTGCTAGTGGTTTGCGGGGTAAAGCGGGGGGGCCCCGAGAGACCCAGTACTTC. This translates into CASGLRGKAGGPRETQYF.

CDR3 sequence: CAWSAAGAYNEQFF. The CDR3 nucleotides read TGTGCCTGGAGTGCAGCGGGGGCCTACAATGAGCAGTTCTTC. The chain couples TRBV30 to TRBJ2-1, with 8 bases matching TRBD2. Germline values: CDR1 GTSNPN, CDR2 SVGIG (reference sequence). The CDR3 consists of 14 residues. V lost 1 base and J lost 2; bases outside the gene matches: 1.

The V call is TRBV28, the J call TRBJ2-1; the match to TRBD1 covers 9 bases. The CDR3 sequence is 17 residues long. Trimming cost V 5 bases and J 0 bases; bases outside gene matches: 8. Germline V gene data show CDR1 as MDHEN and CDR2 as SYDVKM. The CDR3 loop reads CASSQLYRGPSYNEQFF. For the CDR3, the DNA is TGTGCCAGCAGTCAGTTATACAGGGGGCCCTCCTACAATGAGCAGTTCTTC.

The chain has TRBV18 and TRBJ1-1; unclear D gene. Germline V lookup: CDR1 KGHSH, CDR2 LQKENI. This CDR3 spans 14 amino acids. The ends were cut back, 3 bases at V and 3 bases at J, with 11 bases in the middle. The CDR3 spells CASSPPGRDTEAFF. The CDR3 region has the DNA TGTGCCAGCTCACCCCCGGGAAGGGACACTGAAGCTTTCTTT. The complete variable domain, with remaining parts taken from reference TRBV18 and TRBJ1-1, reads NAGVMQNPRHLVRRRGQEARLRCSPMKGHSHVYWYRQLPEEGLKFMVYLQKENIIDESGMPKERFSAEFPKEGPSILRIQQVVRGDSAAYFCASSPPGRDTEAFFGQGTRLTVV.

The V gene is TRBV6-6, the J gene TRBJ2-7; TRBD1 matches 7 bases. The V gene's germline CDR1 is MNHNY and CDR2 SVGAGI (reference sequence). The CDR3 length is 13 residues. J lost 5 bases, V lost 10 bases, and 11 bases had no gene match. Here the CDR3 DNA reads TGTGCCACTAGACCCAGGGGGACGGACGAGCAGTACTTC. It translates to CATRPRGTDEQYF.

The V and J genes are TRBV2 and TRBJ2-7; perhaps TRBD2 as D (5 bases). Germline assignment: CDR1 SNHLY and CDR2 FYNNEI. The CDR3 is made up of 14 amino acids. V gave up 5 bases and J gave up 6 bases, with 17 bases separating them. CDR3 in amino acids: CASSNREPWGEQYF. DNA for the CDR3: TGTGCCAGCAGTAACCGGGAACCTTGGGGCGAGCAGTACTTC. The full variable domain, its missing parts supplied by reference TRBV2 and TRBJ2-7, is EPEVTQTPSHQVTQMGQEVILRCVPISNHLYFYWYRQILGQKVEFLVSFYNNEISEKSEIFDDQFSVERPDGSNFTLKIRSTKLEDSAMYFCASSNREPWGEQYFGPGTRLTVT.

V and J are TRBV2 and TRBJ2-2; the D gene is possibly TRBD1 (6 bases). The CDR3 is made up of 14 amino acids. The V gene lost 9 bases and the J gene lost 4 bases, with 15 bases spanning the gap. Germline CDR1 SNHLY, CDR2 FYNNEI. The CDR3 sequence is CASLMGAGTGELFF. Here the CDR3 DNA reads TGTGCCAGTCTGATGGGGGCGGGCACCGGGGAGCTGTTTTTT.

This clone occurred once. The gene calls are TRBV18 and TRBJ1-3; D gene uncertain. The V end was cut by 3 bases, the J end by 3 bases, with 9 bases between. CDR3 length: 14 residues. Germline V gene sequence: CDR1 KGHSH, CDR2 LQKENI. The CDR3 DNA sequence: TGTGCCAGCTCACCCAAAGGAGGTGGAAACACCATATATTTT. Translation: CASSPKGGGNTIYF.

The CDR3 here is CASREAGGYSYEQYF. CDR3 coding DNA: TGTGCCAGCAGGGAGGCTGGCGGCTACTCCTACGAGCAGTACTTC. The chain carries TRBV6-1 and TRBJ2-7; TRBD2 might be the D (5 bases). The CDR3 is 15 amino acids. Germline CDR1 MNHNS, CDR2 SASEGT. Trimming took 6 bases from V and 0 from J, leaving 15 bases between them.

The chain carries TRBV5-1 and TRBJ1-1; 9 bases are shared with TRBD1. CDR3 size: 14 residues. Germline V gives CDR1 SGHRS, CDR2 YFSETQ. V shed 5 bases, J shed 7 bases, and the junction held 9 bases outside the gene matches. This CDR3 reads CASRLRDRVSEAFF. CDR3 bases: TGCGCCAGCAGACTACGGGACAGGGTAAGTGAAGCTTTCTTT.

The chain uses TRBV7-2 and TRBJ2-7; 9 positions match TRBD2. J gave up 3 bases and V 5 bases, and 8 bases lay outside the gene matches. The CDR3 covers 15 residues. Germline V gives CDR1 SGHTA, CDR2 FQGNSA. This CDR3 is CASSSRAGGNYEQYF. The DNA for the CDR3 is TGTGCCAGCAGCAGCCGGGCGGGGGGGAACTACGAGCAGTACTTC.

The gene calls are TRBV19 and TRBJ2-5, with 11 bases fitting TRBD1. Germline CDR1 and CDR2: LNHDA and SQIVND (reference sequence). The V segment lost 5 bases and the J segment 4 bases; nucleotides outside the gene matches: 9. The CDR3 covers 16 residues. The DNA of the CDR3 is TGTGCCAGTAGTGTCCTTGGGACAGGGGGAGGAGAGACCCAGTACTTC. Its protein is CASSVLGTGGGETQYF.

The chain recombines TRBV10-1 with TRBJ1-1, with 8 bases fitting TRBD1. Trimming at V came to 0 bases and at J to 6 bases, leaving 12 bases not matched to a gene. CDR1 WNHNN and CDR2 SYGVQD come from the germline V gene (reference sequence). The CDR3 totals 17 residues. The DNA of the CDR3 is TGCGCCAGCAGTGAGTCGATTAGGTCAGGGGGCAGCGCTGAAGCTTTCTTT. This gives the protein CASSESIRSGGSAEAFF.

This clone was detected only a few times. This CDR3 is CASSLASLYGYTF. The CDR3 DNA is TGTGCCAGCAGCTTAGCGTCTCTCTATGGCTACACCTTC. The J gene is TRBJ1-2, the V gene TRBV7-9; D is ambiguous. The CDR3 loop spans 13 amino acids. Germline CDR1 is SEHNR and CDR2 is FQNEAQ (reference sequence). With 0 bases removed from V and 4 bases from J, the gap between germline ends came to 6 bases.

The V and J genes are TRBV25-1 and TRBJ1-1, with D unclear. Between the trimmed V and J ends, which lost 5 bases and 1 base, there was a span of 8 bases. There are 13 residues in the CDR3. Per the germline V gene, CDR1 is MGHDK and CDR2 is SYGVNS. This CDR3 is CASSITENTEAFF. The CDR3 DNA reads TGTGCCAGCAGTATCACAGAGAACACTGAAGCTTTCTTT.

This chain joins TRBV7-2 and TRBJ2-5; TRBD2 matches at 8 bases. The length of the CDR3 is 16 residues. The germline V gene has CDR1 SGHTA and CDR2 FQGNSA. V lost 2 bases, J lost 7 bases, and 12 bases stayed unmatched. The CDR3 loop is CASSLFDAGGGGTQYF. The CDR3 DNA is TGTGCCAGCAGCTTATTTGACGCGGGGGGAGGCGGGACCCAGTACTTC.

The genes are TRBV29-1 and TRBJ1-1; 10 nucleotides line up with TRBD1. The germline V gene encodes CDR1 SQVTM and CDR2 ANQGSEA. With 8 bases clipped from V and 4 bases from J, the junction kept 10 bases outside the gene matches. The CDR3 covers 14 residues. CDR3 bases: TGCAGCCATAAGACAGGGGGCTTTGGCACTGAAGCTTTCTTT. It specifies CSHKTGGFGTEAFF.